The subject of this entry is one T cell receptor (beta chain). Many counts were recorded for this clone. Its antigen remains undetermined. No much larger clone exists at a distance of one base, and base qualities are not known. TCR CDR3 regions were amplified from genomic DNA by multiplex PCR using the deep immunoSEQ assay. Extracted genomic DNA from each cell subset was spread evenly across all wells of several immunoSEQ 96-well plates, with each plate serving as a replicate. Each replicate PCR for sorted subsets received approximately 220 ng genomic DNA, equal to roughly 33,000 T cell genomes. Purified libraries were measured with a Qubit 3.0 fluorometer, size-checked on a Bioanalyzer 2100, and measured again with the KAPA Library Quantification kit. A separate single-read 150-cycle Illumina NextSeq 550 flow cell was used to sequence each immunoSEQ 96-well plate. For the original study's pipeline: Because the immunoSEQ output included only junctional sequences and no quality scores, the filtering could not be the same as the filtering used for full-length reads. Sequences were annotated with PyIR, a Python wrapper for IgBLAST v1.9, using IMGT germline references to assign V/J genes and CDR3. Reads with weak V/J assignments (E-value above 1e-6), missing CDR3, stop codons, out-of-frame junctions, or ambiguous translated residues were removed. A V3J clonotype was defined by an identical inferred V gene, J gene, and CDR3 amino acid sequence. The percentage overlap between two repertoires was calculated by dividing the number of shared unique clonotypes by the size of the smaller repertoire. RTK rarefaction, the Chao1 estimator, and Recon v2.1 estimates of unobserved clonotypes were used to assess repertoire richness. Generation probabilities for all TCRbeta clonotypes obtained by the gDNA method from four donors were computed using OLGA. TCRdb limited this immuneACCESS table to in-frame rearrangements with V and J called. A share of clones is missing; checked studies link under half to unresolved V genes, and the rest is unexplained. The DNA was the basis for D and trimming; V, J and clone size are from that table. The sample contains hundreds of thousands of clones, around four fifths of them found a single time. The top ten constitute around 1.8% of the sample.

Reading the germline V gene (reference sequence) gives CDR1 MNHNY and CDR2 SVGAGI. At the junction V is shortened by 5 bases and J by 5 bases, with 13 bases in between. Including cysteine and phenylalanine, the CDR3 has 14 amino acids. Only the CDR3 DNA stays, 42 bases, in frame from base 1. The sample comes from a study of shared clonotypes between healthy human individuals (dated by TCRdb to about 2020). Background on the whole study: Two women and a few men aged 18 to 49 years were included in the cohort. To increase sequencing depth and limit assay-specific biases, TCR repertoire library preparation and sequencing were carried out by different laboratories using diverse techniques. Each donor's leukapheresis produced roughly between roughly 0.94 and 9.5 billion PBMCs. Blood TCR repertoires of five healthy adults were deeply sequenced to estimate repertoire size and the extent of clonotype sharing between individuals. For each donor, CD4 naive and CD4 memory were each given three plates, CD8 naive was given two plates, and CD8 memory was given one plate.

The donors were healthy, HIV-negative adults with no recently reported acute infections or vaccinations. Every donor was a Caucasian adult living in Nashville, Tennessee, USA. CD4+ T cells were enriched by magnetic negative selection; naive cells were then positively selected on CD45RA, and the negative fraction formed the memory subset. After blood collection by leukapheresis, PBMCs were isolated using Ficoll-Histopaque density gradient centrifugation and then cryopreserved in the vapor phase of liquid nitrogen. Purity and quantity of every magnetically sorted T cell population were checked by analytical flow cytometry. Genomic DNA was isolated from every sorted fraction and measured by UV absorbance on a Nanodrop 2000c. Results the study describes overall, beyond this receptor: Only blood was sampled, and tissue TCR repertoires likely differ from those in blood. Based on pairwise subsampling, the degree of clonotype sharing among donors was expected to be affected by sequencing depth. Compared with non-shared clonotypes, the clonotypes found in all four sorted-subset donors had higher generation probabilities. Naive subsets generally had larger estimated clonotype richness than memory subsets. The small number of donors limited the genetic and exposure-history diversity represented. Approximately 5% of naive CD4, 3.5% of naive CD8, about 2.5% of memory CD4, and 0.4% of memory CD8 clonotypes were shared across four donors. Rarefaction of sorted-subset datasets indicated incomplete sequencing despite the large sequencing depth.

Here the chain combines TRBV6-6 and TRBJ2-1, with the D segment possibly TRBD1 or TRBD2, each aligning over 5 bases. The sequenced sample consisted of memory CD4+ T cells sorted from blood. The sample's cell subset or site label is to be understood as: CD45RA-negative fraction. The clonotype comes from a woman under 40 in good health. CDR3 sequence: CASSDRVGDNEQFF. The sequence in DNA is TGTGCCAGCAGTGACCGGGTGGGGGACAATGAGCAGTTCTTC.